Below are 10 T cell receptor beta chains sequenced from a single sample in a study of shared clonotypes between healthy human individuals. Assay: immunoSEQ multiplex PCR; the TCRdb copy retains only in-frame clones and omits some. The sample holds 2 million to 2.5 million clones, approximately 95% seen once. Naive CD8 cells lacked CD45RO and underwent positive selection for CCR7, leaving out terminally differentiated effector memory CD45RA+ cells. The sequencing sample was made of naive CD8+ T cells sorted from blood. These receptors all stem from a young man in good health.

The chain uses TRBV4-1 and TRBJ1-2, with D tentatively TRBD1 (6 bases). Germline V lookup: CDR1 MGHRA, CDR2 YSYEKL. CDR3 size: 14 residues. V shed 4 bases and J shed 6 bases, with 15 bases lying between them. CDR3 DNA: TGCGCCAGCAGCCGCGAATGGGGGGCGGATGGCTACACCTTC. It is translated as CASSREWGADGYTF.

The chain employs TRBV11-2 and TRBJ2-7; maybe TRBD1 (5 bases). V was cut by 0 bases and J by 4 bases, with 13 bases left in between. CDR1 is SGHAT and CDR2 is FQNNGV in the germline V gene. The CDR3 is made up of 15 amino acids. In nucleotides, the CDR3 is TGTGCCAGCAGCTTAGATCAAGGCAGGGCTTACGAGCAGTACTTC. Protein: CASSLDQGRAYEQYF.

This chain uses TRBV28 with TRBJ2-1, with TRBD2 identical over 12 bases. CDR1 is MDHEN, CDR2 SYDVKM, per germline. V shed 5 bases and J 7 bases; nucleotides not matched to a gene: 15. This CDR3 contains 18 residues. The CDR3 DNA sequence: TGTGCCAGCAGTCTCCCCGCTAGCGGGGGGGCGGTGAGGAATGAGCAGTTCTTC. Amino acids: CASSLPASGGAVRNEQFF.

The V and J genes are TRBV20-1 and TRBJ2-1; 9 bases map to TRBD1. Trimming cost V 3 bases and J 9 bases; bases outside gene matches: 0. The CDR3 length is 11 residues. CDR1 and CDR2 (germline): DFQATT, SNEGSKA (reference sequence). CDR3 nucleotide sequence: TGCAGTGCTAGGACAGGGGGTGAGCAGTTCTTC. Protein sequence: CSARTGGEQFF.

The V call is TRBV27, the J call TRBJ2-1, with TRBD2 matching 11 bases. Looked up from germline, CDR1 is MNHEY and CDR2 is SMNVEV (reference sequence). The V segment lost 5 bases and the J segment 7 bases; nucleotides outside the gene matches: 4. The CDR3 totals 14 residues. The CDR3 protein is CASSTSGRRNEQFF. Here the CDR3 DNA reads TGTGCCAGCAGTACTAGCGGGAGAAGGAATGAGCAGTTCTTC.

The chain combines TRBV10-1 with TRBJ2-7, with a possible D match to TRBD2 (5 bases). Trimming removed 5 bases at V and 2 bases at J, with 7 bases between. The length of the CDR3 is 12 residues. Germline V CDR1 and CDR2: WNHNN, SYGVQD (reference sequence). Here the CDR3 DNA reads TGCGCCAGCAGTTTGGGAGCCTACGAGCAGTACTTC. It codes for CASSLGAYEQYF.

The chain employs TRBV5-4 and TRBJ2-3; 8 bases are a match to TRBD2. Germline assignment: CDR1 SGHNT and CDR2 YYREEE (reference sequence). The CDR3 runs to 15 residues. Trimming at V came to 2 bases and at J to 1 base, leaving 3 bases not matched to a gene. The CDR3 spells CASSFSRGGTDTQYF. The CDR3 DNA reads as TGTGCCAGCAGCTTTTCGCGGGGGGGCACAGATACGCAGTATTTT.

V usage is TRBV7-9 and J usage is TRBJ2-1, with TRBD1 matching over 11 bases. The V segment lost 3 bases and the J segment 5 bases; nucleotides outside the gene matches: 9. Germline lookup yields CDR1 SEHNR and CDR2 FQNEAQ (reference sequence). CDR3 length equals 17 residues. The CDR3 DNA sequence: TGTGCCAGCAGCTTGACCGGACAGGGGGCAAATAACAATGAGCAGTTCTTC. Its translation is CASSLTGQGANNNEQFF.

The chain has TRBV9 and TRBJ2-7; possibly TRBD2 for D (6 bases). The CDR3 length is 15 residues. V lost 3 bases to trimming and J lost 2 bases, with 15 bases between them. Germline V gene data show CDR1 as SGDLS and CDR2 as YYNGEE. The CDR3 loop reads CASSADGGVPYEQYF. DNA for the CDR3: TGTGCCAGCAGCGCTGATGGCGGGGTCCCCTACGAGCAGTACTTC. Variable domain in full (rest from reference TRBV9 and TRBJ2-7): DSGVTQTPKHLITATGQRVTLRCSPRSGDLSVYWYQQSLDQGLQFLIQYYNGEERAKGNILERFSAQQFPDLHSELNLSSLELGDSALYFCASSADGGVPYEQYFGPGTRLTVT.

This chain connects TRBV30 to TRBJ2-5; 15 positions match TRBD2. The closer fit of TRBJ2-7 to the DNA end suggests the J call may be wrong. The CDR3 consists of 17 residues. Germline V gene sequence: CDR1 GTSNPN, CDR2 SVGIG (reference sequence). CDR3 coding DNA: TGTGCCTGGAGTGTACAGGGGACTAGCGGGAGGCGGTACGAGCAGTACTTC. Translated, it gives CAWSVQGTSGRRYEQYF.